This T cell receptor (beta chain) was identified during a study of cytomegalovirus exposure and HLA in healthy donors. Primers: 60 Vbeta forward and 13 Jbeta reverse. Sequenced by immunoSEQ multiplex PCR; TCRdb stores in-frame clones only, minus some. Among roughly 100,000 clones listed, approximately 79% were seen once. V was shortened by 1 base and J by 9 bases, with 13 bases between the two germline ends. CDR1 and CDR2 from the germline V gene are SGHTA and FQGNSA. The CDR3 extends over 14 amino acids. The source of this sequence is a woman aged 60 to 75 in good health and CMV-seropositive. The sequenced material came from PBMCs. The chain carries TRBV7-2 and TRBJ1-5; D not certain. The CDR3 DNA is TGTGCCAGCAGCTTAGTAGCGCTAGCAGGGCCCCAGCATTTT. This encodes CASSLVALAGPQHF.